The 25 T cell receptor beta chains presented below share a single source sample, sequenced in a study of Graves' ophthalmopathy and Graves' hyperthyroidism. Using RNA transcripts, the TCR beta CDR3 regions were amplified. First-round RT-PCR used HTBI primers; second-round multiplex PCR followed. TCRdb called the multiplex PCR reads again in MiXCR, with one record for every CDR3 protein. The sample holds roughly 610,000 distinct CDR3 sequences, 22% seen once. The sample consisted of peripheral blood. These TCRs come from a woman under 30 with stable Graves' hyperthyroidism. Some clones in this sample may be carry-over from other donors' samples.

At least ten counts were recorded for this clonotype. V gene TRBV11-2 combines with J gene TRBJ1-5; D might be TRBD1 (5 bases). The CDR3 has 16 residues. Trimming took 5 bases from V and 0 from J, leaving 14 bases between them. Germline-derived CDR1 and CDR2 are SGHAT and FQNNGV. The CDR3 sequence is CASSPSDSYSNQPQHF. The CDR3 bases are TGTGCCAGCAGCCCTAGTGACAGTTATAGCAATCAGCCCCAGCATTTT.

This clonotype was detected once. The CDR3 spells CAIGGQQNTEAFF. The DNA of the CDR3 is TGTGCCATCGGCGGCCAGCAGAACACTGAAGCTTTCTTT. V and J are TRBV28 and TRBJ1-1; D gene ambiguous. The CDR3 has 13 residues. Germline V lookup: CDR1 MDHEN, CDR2 SYDVKM. The germline V and J ends were trimmed by 10 bases and 1 base, with 13 bases remaining between them.

The rearrangement uses TRBV5-1 and TRBJ2-7; TRBD2 might be the D (5 bases). The V and J ends lost 0 bases and 4 bases respectively, with 8 bases between them. Germline loops: CDR1 SGHRS, CDR2 YFSETQ. The CDR3 length is 13 residues. The CDR3 nucleotides are TGCGCCAGCAGCTTGGCCCGGGAATACGAGCAGTACTTC. Translation: CASSLAREYEQYF.

This clonotype was picked up many times. The chain links TRBV4-1 to TRBJ1-2, with TRBD1 matching over 9 bases. Germline V gene sequence: CDR1 MGHRA, CDR2 YSYEKL. The CDR3 loop spans 17 amino acids. Germline trimming cut 4 bases from V and 3 bases from J; bases unmatched to any gene: 12. This CDR3 reads CASSPGQGPLTYYGYTF. Written as DNA, the CDR3 is TGCGCCAGCAGCCCGGGACAGGGCCCCCTAACTTACTATGGCTACACCTTC.

This clonotype has a handful of counts. This sequence joins TRBV28 and TRBJ1-6; D call uncertain. In germline, CDR1 is MDHEN, CDR2 SYDVKM. The CDR3 covers 15 residues. Trimming removed 6 bases at V and 9 bases at J, with 18 bases between. The CDR3 is CASSPKSGMGSPLHF. The CDR3 DNA reads as TGTGCCAGCAGCCCCAAATCGGGGATGGGTTCACCCCTCCACTTT.

This clonotype was recorded many times. J is TRBJ1-1 and V is TRBV12-3 or TRBV12-4; D might be TRBD1 (6 bases). CDR3 length: 15 residues. Between the trimmed V and J ends, which lost 7 bases and 6 bases, there was a span of 21 bases. CDR3 amino acids: CASTRGWRGASEAFF. The CDR3 DNA reads TGTGCCAGCACCCGCGGGTGGCGGGGGGCGTCTGAAGCTTTCTTT.

In its sample, this clonotype was seen many times. The rearrangement uses TRBV18 and TRBJ2-5; D perhaps matches TRBD2 (5 bases). Germline V gene sequence: CDR1 KGHSH, CDR2 LQKENI. V was shortened by 6 bases and J by 3 bases, with 17 bases between the two germline ends. CDR3 length: 15 amino acids. The CDR3 here is CASSPRSGSEETQYF. As DNA, the CDR3 is TGTGCCAGCTCCCCCAGGTCCGGTAGCGAAGAGACCCAGTACTTC.

This clonotype was seen only a few times. This chain links TRBV2 with TRBJ2-7; 7 nucleotides line up with TRBD1. Germline V gene sequence: CDR1 SNHLY, CDR2 FYNNEI. Trimming removed 9 bases from V and 5 bases from J; junction bases left unmatched: 7. The CDR3 totals 12 residues. The CDR3 is CASQGDPNEQYF. In DNA, the CDR3 is TGTGCCAGTCAGGGGGACCCGAACGAGCAGTACTTC.

Many counts were recorded for this clonotype. The chain carries TRBV11-2 and TRBJ1-5; tentative D call: TRBD1 (6 bases). Germline CDR1 SGHAT, CDR2 FQNNGV. The CDR3 consists of 15 residues. The V end lost 2 bases, the J end lost 4 bases, and 12 bases lay between the germline ends. The CDR3 protein is CASSLMTGLNQPQHF. The DNA for the CDR3 is TGTGCCAGCAGCTTAATGACAGGACTTAATCAGCCCCAGCATTTT.

This clonotype appeared a few times. The rearrangement uses TRBV30 and TRBJ2-5; D possibly matches TRBD1 or TRBD2 (5 bases each). The germline V and J ends were trimmed by 1 base and 2 bases, with 14 bases remaining between them. Germline V gene sequence: CDR1 GTSNPN, CDR2 SVGIG (reference sequence). This CDR3 contains 15 residues. The CDR3 reads CAWSEPYGTQETQYF. As DNA, the CDR3 is TGTGCCTGGAGTGAACCTTACGGGACGCAAGAGACCCAGTACTTC.

The gene calls are TRBV20-1 and TRBJ2-7; TRBD2 agrees at 12 bases. The germline V gene has CDR1 DFQATT and CDR2 SNEGSKA (reference sequence). V lost 7 bases and J lost 1; bases outside the gene matches: 8. The CDR3 is made up of 15 amino acids. The CDR3 reads CSVISSGRGSYEQYF. CDR3 sequence (DNA): TGCAGTGTTATTTCTAGCGGGAGGGGGTCCTACGAGCAGTACTTC.

The table lists this clonotype with many counts. This chain connects TRBV28 to TRBJ1-2, with D possibly being TRBD1 (6 bases). V was clipped by 6 bases and J by 0 bases, with 14 bases between them. Germline-derived CDR1 and CDR2 are MDHEN and SYDVKM. The CDR3 runs 15 residues. CDR3 region: CASRQQGRSNYGYTF. Here the CDR3 DNA reads TGTGCCAGCAGACAACAGGGCAGATCTAACTATGGCTACACCTTC.

The V and J genes are TRBV6-1 and TRBJ2-5, with no clear D. Trimming pared 10 bases from V and 2 bases from J, leaving 8 bases between. CDR3 length: 11 amino acids. In germline, CDR1 is MNHNS, CDR2 SASEGT. The chain's CDR3 is CATGWQETQYF. CDR3 nucleotide sequence: TGTGCCACCGGATGGCAAGAGACCCAGTACTTC.

The sample holds many counts of this clonotype. The chain is built from TRBV12-3 or TRBV12-4 and TRBJ1-2; maybe TRBD1 (6 bases). The V gene lost 2 bases and the J gene lost 8 bases, with 12 bases spanning the gap. This CDR3 region has 13 residues. The CDR3 bases are TGTGCCAGCAGTTTATGGGGGGCCGAGGGCTACACCTTC. Residues: CASSLWGAEGYTF.

This clonotype showed up many times. The chain recombines TRBV6-1 with TRBJ1-3; D possibly corresponds to TRBD1 (5 bases). The CDR3 spans 15 residues. Germline V gene sequence: CDR1 MNHNS, CDR2 SASEGT. V was pared by 6 bases and J by 0 bases, with 12 bases between. The CDR3: CASRGDVSSGNTIYF. CDR3 coding DNA: TGTGCCAGCAGGGGGGACGTCTCCTCTGGAAACACCATATATTTT.

This clonotype was detected many times. The CDR3 protein is CSAAAGGTGETQYF. The CDR3 coding sequence is TGCAGTGCTGCAGCGGGGGGAACCGGAGAGACCCAGTACTTC. The J gene is TRBJ2-5, the V gene TRBV20-1; 9 nucleotides match TRBD2. The germline gives CDR1 DFQATT, CDR2 SNEGSKA (reference sequence). V trimming: 5 bases; J trimming: 4 bases; junction bases outside the gene matches: 8. The CDR3 length is 14 residues.

The rearrangement uses TRBV20-1 and TRBJ1-1, with TRBD1 identical over 9 bases. Trimming removed 0 bases from V and 6 bases from J; junction bases left unmatched: 11. The germline V gene encodes CDR1 DFQATT and CDR2 SNEGSKA (reference sequence). The CDR3 is 16 amino acids. CDR3 region: CSAREGTGRLRAEAFF. The DNA for the CDR3 is TGCAGTGCTAGAGAAGGGACAGGGCGGCTTCGGGCTGAAGCTTTCTTT.

This clonotype was detected a few times. The chain couples TRBV12-3 or TRBV12-4 to TRBJ2-4; TRBD1 agrees at 8 bases. The CDR3 consists of 15 residues. V lost 3 bases to trimming and J lost 8 bases; unmatched junction nucleotides: 9. The CDR3 is CASSFAGGGLDIQYF. CDR3 nucleotides: TGTGCCAGCAGTTTCGCAGGGGGCGGTTTAGACATTCAGTACTTC.

This clonotype was seen at least ten times. The chain employs TRBV2 and TRBJ1-2; D is perhaps TRBD1 (6 bases). Looked up from germline, CDR1 is SNHLY and CDR2 is FYNNEI. This CDR3 contains 13 residues. V was trimmed by 1 base and J by 8 bases, leaving 11 bases between them. The CDR3 coding sequence is TGTGCCAGCAGTGAAGGGGGGCCAAGAGGCTACACCTTC. Protein: CASSEGGPRGYTF.

This clonotype appeared many times. This chain uses TRBV7-2 with TRBJ2-7, with D possibly TRBD2 on 5 matching bases. V was clipped by 1 base and J by 2 bases, with 9 bases between them. Germline-derived CDR1 and CDR2 are SGHTA and FQGNSA. The length of the CDR3 is 14 residues. CDR3 sequence (DNA): TGTGCCAGCAGCTTAGGGAACGGGGCCTACGAGCAGTACTTC. This translates into CASSLGNGAYEQYF.

This clonotype occurred many times. The CDR3 bases are TGTGCCAGCAGTGAATCTGGAGACGGCAGTTTTGGCGGCTACACCTTC. The encoded protein is CASSESGDGSFGGYTF. The rearrangement links TRBV6-1 to TRBJ1-2, with D unclear. CDR1 and CDR2 from the germline V gene are MNHNS and SASEGT. V gave up 2 bases and J gave up 8 bases, with 21 bases separating them. The CDR3 loop spans 16 amino acids.

The V and J genes are TRBV11-2 and TRBJ2-6; perhaps TRBD2 as D (6 bases). This CDR3 spans 17 amino acids. V lost 5 bases and J 0 bases, leaving 14 bases between the germline ends. The germline gives CDR1 SGHAT, CDR2 FQNNGV. The CDR3 DNA reads as TGTGCCAGCAGCACCCTGGGACTCCGCTCTGGGGCCAACGTCCTGACTTTC. It translates to CASSTLGLRSGANVLTF. Variable domain in full (rest from reference TRBV11-2 and TRBJ2-6): EAGVAQSPRYKIIEKRQSVAFWCNPISGHATLYWYQQILGQGPKLLIQFQNNGVVDDSQLPKDRFSAERLKGVDSTLKIQPAKLEDSAVYLCASSTLGLRSGANVLTFGAGSRLTVL.

The chain has TRBV20-1 and TRBJ1-2, with unresolved D. Germline V gene sequence: CDR1 DFQATT, CDR2 SNEGSKA (reference sequence). This CDR3 comprises 13 residues. The V end was cut by 3 bases, the J end by 3 bases, with 11 bases between. CDR3 in amino acids: CSASATHDYGYTF. CDR3 sequence (DNA): TGCAGTGCTAGTGCGACGCACGACTATGGCTACACCTTC.

This clonotype was recorded once. The V and J genes are TRBV12-3 or TRBV12-4 and TRBJ2-7, with 13 bases that match TRBD2. Germline trimming cut 7 bases from V and 3 bases from J; bases unmatched to any gene: 3. CDR3 length: 14 amino acids. CDR3 nucleotide sequence: TGTGCCAGCAAACTAGCGGGGGGGCGCTACGAGCAGTACTTC. This codes for CASKLAGGRYEQYF.

The V and J genes are TRBV12-3 or TRBV12-4 and TRBJ2-7; D uncertain. V lost 8 bases, J lost 0 bases, and 14 bases lay in between. This CDR3 comprises 14 residues. CDR3 nucleotide sequence: TGTGCCAGCCGGTCAGAAGACACCTCCTACGAGCAGTACTTC. Its translation is CASRSEDTSYEQYF.